This TCR beta chain was profiled in a study of T cells in Graves' hyperthyroidism and ophthalmopathy. Study observations and caveats: A model built on 13 V-J features separated ophthalmopathy from stable hyperthyroidism. Most thyroid-expanded clonotypes above 0.001 were also found in blood.

Extraction of PBMCs used roughly 9.6 ml of fresh peripheral blood. Using RNA transcripts as the source, TCR beta CDR3 regions were amplified. Researchers ran a first-round RT-PCR on the TCR CDR3 using the HTBI primer set. TCRdb processed the multiplex PCR reads anew with MiXCR; each CDR3 protein has one entry. The data hold 300,000 to 450,000 distinct CDR3 sequences, with roughly 14% observed a single time. Of note for this clonotype: The antigen is unknown.

Per the germline V gene, CDR1 is SQVTM and CDR2 is ANQGSEA. The CDR3 has 13 residues. Trimming at V came to 3 bases and at J to 10 bases, leaving 9 bases not matched to a gene. The chain has TRBV29-1 and TRBJ2-1, with 7 bases that match TRBD1. Specimen: blood. The receptor was derived from a woman between 18 and 29 years old with Graves' hyperthyroidism that later progressed to Graves' ophthalmopathy. CDR3 protein: CSVDQRQGGEQFF. As DNA, the CDR3 is TGCAGCGTTGACCAACGACAGGGTGGCGAGCAGTTCTTC.